This paragraph reports one T cell receptor (beta chain). The CDR3 end shows no conserved phenylalanine or tryptophan, and so a read error is likely. It is unclear where the CDR3 begins or ends on the DNA, so no DNA is shown, and the CDR3 is as TCRdb lists it. The data are from a study of Graves' ophthalmopathy and Graves' hyperthyroidism. The CDR3 spans 12 amino acids, including both terminal residues. In germline, CDR1 is SGDLS, CDR2 YYNGEE. Scientists amplified the TCR beta CDR3 regions from RNA transcripts. An initial RT-PCR round employing HTBI primers preceded a second-round multiplex PCR. TCRdb itself ran the multiplex PCR reads through MiXCR, one entry per CDR3 protein. The sample holds 560,000 or so distinct CDR3 sequences, roughly 39% seen once.

The clonotype originates from an adult man with Graves' hyperthyroidism. The specimen sequenced was peripheral blood or thyroid tissue (not recorded which). The chain employs TRBV9 and TRBJ1-3. The CDR3 sequence: CASSTDGPNANT.